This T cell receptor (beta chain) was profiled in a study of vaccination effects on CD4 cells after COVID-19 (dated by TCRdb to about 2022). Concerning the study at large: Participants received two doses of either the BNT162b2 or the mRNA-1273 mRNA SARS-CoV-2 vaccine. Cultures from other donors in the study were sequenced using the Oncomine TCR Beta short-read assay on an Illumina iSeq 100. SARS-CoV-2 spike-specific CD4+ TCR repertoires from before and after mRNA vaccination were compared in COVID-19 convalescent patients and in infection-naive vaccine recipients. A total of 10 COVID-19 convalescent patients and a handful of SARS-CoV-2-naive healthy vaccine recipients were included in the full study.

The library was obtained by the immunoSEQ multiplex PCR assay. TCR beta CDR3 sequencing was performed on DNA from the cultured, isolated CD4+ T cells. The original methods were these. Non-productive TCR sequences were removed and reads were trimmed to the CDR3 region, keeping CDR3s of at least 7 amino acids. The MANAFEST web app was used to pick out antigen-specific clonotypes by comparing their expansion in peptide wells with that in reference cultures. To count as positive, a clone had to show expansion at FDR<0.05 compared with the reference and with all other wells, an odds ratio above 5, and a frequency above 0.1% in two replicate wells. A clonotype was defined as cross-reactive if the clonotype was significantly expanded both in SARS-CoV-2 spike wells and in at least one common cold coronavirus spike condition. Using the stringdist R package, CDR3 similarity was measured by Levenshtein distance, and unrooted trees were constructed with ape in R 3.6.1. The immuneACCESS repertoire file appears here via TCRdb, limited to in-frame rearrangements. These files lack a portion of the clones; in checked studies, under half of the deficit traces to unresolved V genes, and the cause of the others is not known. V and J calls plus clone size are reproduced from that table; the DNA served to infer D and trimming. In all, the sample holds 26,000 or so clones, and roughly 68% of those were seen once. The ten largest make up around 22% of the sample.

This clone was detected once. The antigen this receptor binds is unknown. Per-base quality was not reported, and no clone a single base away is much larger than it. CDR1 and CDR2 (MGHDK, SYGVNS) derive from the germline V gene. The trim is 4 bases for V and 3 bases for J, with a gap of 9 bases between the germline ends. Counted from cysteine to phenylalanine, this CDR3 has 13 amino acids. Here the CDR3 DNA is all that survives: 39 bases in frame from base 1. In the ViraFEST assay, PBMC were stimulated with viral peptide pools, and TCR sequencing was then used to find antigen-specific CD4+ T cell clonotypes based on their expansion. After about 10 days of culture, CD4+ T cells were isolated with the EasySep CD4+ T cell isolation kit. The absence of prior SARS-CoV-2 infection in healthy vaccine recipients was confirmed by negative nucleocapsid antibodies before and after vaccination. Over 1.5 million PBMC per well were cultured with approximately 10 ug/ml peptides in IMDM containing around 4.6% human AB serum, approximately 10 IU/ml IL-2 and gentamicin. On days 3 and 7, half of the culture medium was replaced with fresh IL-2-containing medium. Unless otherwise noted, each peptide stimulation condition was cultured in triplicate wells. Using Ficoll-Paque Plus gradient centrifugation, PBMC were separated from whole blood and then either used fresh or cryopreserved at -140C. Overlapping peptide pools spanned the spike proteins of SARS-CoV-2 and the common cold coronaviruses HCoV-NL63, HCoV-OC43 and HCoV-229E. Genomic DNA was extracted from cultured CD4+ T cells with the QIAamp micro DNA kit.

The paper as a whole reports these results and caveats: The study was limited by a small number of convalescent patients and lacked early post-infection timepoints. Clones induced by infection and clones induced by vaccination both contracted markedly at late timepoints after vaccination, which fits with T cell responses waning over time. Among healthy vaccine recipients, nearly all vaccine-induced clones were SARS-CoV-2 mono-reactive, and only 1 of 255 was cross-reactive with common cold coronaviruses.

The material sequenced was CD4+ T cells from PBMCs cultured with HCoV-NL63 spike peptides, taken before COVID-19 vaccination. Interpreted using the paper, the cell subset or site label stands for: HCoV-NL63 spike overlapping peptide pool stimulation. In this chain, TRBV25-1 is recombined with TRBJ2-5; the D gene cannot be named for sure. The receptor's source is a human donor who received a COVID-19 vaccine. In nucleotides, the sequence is TGTGCCAGCAGTGTCCCCGGCGAAGAGACCCAGTACTTC. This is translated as CASSVPGEETQYF.